What follows are 15 T cell receptor beta chains derived from one specimen sequenced in a study of sequential checkpoint blockade in melanoma. Treatment reported: randomized to nivolumab then ipilimumab (arm A) or the reverse (arm B). Method: immunoSEQ multiplex PCR; TCRdb's copy keeps in-frame clones and lacks some. This sample has 8,000 or so clones, with 20% to 30% found just once. This sample comprised tumor tissue (inferred from file names), obtained from a patient given nivolumab and ipilimumab in sequence. The source is a human donor with melanoma.

This clone was detected many times. The genes are TRBV11-3 and TRBJ2-5; 10 bases match TRBD2. The J segment lost 5 bases and the V segment lost 5 bases, leaving 20 bases of the junction unmatched. The CDR3 length is 19 residues. Germline loops: CDR1 SGHNT, CDR2 YENEEA. The CDR3 loop is CASSPDLWEREGRVETQYF. CDR3 sequence (DNA): TGTGCCAGCAGCCCTGACTTGTGGGAGCGGGAGGGCCGGGTGGAGACCCAGTACTTC.

The sample holds a few counts of this clone. The genes are TRBV6-8 and TRBJ2-5, with D possibly being TRBD1 or TRBD2 (5 bases each). The germline CDR1 and CDR2 sequences are MNHGY and SAAAGT. V dropped 5 bases and J dropped 5 bases, with 21 bases sitting between them. The CDR3 consists of 16 residues. The CDR3 nucleotides are TGTGCCAGCAGTCCACTCGGGGCCCCCAAAGGGGAGACCCAGTACTTC. The encoded protein is CASSPLGAPKGETQYF.

This clone has more than one count but fewer than ten. V is TRBV28 and J is TRBJ2-6, with D possibly being TRBD2 (6 bases). CDR3 length equals 18 residues. The V gene lost 2 bases and the J gene lost 0 bases, with 14 bases spanning the gap. Germline V CDR1 and CDR2: MDHEN, SYDVKM. The CDR3 is CASSLLGGIASGANVLTF. The CDR3 DNA is TGTGCCAGCAGTTTACTTGGCGGGATAGCCTCTGGGGCCAACGTCCTGACTTTC.

V is TRBV19 and J is TRBJ2-1, with 10 bases that match TRBD2. The CDR3 length is 16 residues. V was clipped by 6 bases and J by 10 bases; unmatched bases: 15. Germline V CDR1 and CDR2: LNHDA, SQIVND (reference sequence). The CDR3 sequence is CASSPASGSTRGEQFF. The CDR3 DNA is TGTGCCAGTAGCCCGGCTAGCGGGAGTACGAGAGGGGAGCAGTTCTTC.

V usage is TRBV6-8 and J usage is TRBJ2-7; a possible D gene is TRBD1 (7 bases). Germline V gene data show CDR1 as MNHGY and CDR2 as SAAAGT. This CDR3 contains 14 residues. The V gene lost 7 bases and the J gene lost 7 bases, with 20 bases spanning the gap. Here the CDR3 DNA reads TGTGCCAGCAATCCCGGACAGGCCCGGGGGGAGCAGTACGTC. Translating gives CASNPGQARGEQYV.

This clone was found a few times. The chain uses TRBV9 and TRBJ2-1; D unclear. The CDR3 consists of 20 residues. Germline CDR1 is SGDLS and CDR2 is YYNGEE. The germline V and J ends were trimmed by 5 bases and 0 bases, with 27 bases remaining between them. CDR3 protein: CASRANRWLELDPSYNEQFF. The CDR3 nucleotides are TGTGCCAGCAGGGCGAACAGATGGCTCGAGCTAGACCCCTCCTACAATGAGCAGTTCTTC.

The chain couples TRBV9 to TRBJ2-3; D might be TRBD1 or TRBD2, each matching 5 bases. There are 14 residues in the CDR3. Trimming stripped 7 bases from V and 0 bases from J, with 12 bases between. CDR1 SGDLS and CDR2 YYNGEE come from the germline V gene. CDR3 amino acids: CASQGDPSTDTQYF. CDR3 nucleotides: TGTGCCAGCCAAGGGGACCCTAGCACAGATACGCAGTATTTT.

The sample holds a few counts of this clone. The chain carries TRBV1 and TRBJ1-2. TRBV1 is a known pseudogene. This CDR3 has 15 residues. CDR3 nucleotide sequence: TGCGCCAGCAGCCAAGTCCTTCGGGCAATCGCTGGCTACACCTTC. Protein product: CASSQVLRAIAGYTF.

This clone is termed medium-sized. The chain combines TRBV11-3 with TRBJ2-7; D possibly uses TRBD1 or TRBD2 (6 bases each). The CDR3 runs to 15 residues. The V and J ends lost 5 bases and 2 bases respectively, with 16 bases between them. CDR1 SGHNT and CDR2 YENEEA come from the germline V gene. CDR3 in DNA: TGTGCCAGCAGCCTAGGGGGGCGCGCTGCCTACGAGCAGTACGTC. Amino acid sequence: CASSLGGRAAYEQYV.

In this sample, this clone is medium-sized (0.01 to 0.1%). The rearrangement uses TRBV6-8 and TRBJ1-2; possible D gene TRBD1, 5 bases. Germline values: CDR1 MNHGY, CDR2 SAAAGT. V was clipped by 3 bases and J by 3 bases, with 11 bases between them. The CDR3 length is 14 residues. The chain's CDR3 is CASSYSAGYYGYTF. DNA of the CDR3: TGTGCCAGCAGTTATAGTGCAGGGTACTATGGCTACACCTTC.

This clone has just one count. The rearrangement links TRBV14 to TRBJ2-7; 9 positions agree with TRBD2. The CDR3 totals 14 residues. Trimming at V came to 4 bases and at J to 9 bases, leaving 10 bases not matched to a gene. The germline V gene encodes CDR1 SGHDN and CDR2 FVKESK. The CDR3 nucleotides read TGTGCCAGCAGCCTAGCGGGAGAACAGTCCCGGCAGTACGTC. Its protein is CASSLAGEQSRQYV.

This clone was counted once. The rearrangement joins TRBV19 to TRBJ2-3, with D uncertain. V shed 5 bases and J shed 5 bases, with 5 bases lying between them. Germline CDR1 is LNHDA and CDR2 is SQIVND (reference sequence). CDR3 length: 11 residues. DNA for the CDR3: TGTGCCAGTAGTTTTAAAGATACGCAGTATTTT. Protein sequence: CASSFKDTQYF.

This clone was seen many times. The chain employs TRBV11-3 and TRBJ1-1; D is unresolved. Trimming pared 2 bases from V and 1 base from J, leaving 8 bases between. The CDR3 length is 14 residues. Germline-derived CDR1 and CDR2 are SGHNT and YENEEA. CDR3 nucleotide sequence: TGTGCCAGCAGCTTACGGCAGTCGAACACTGAAGCTTTCTTT. Its translation: CASSLRQSNTEAFF.

This clone was observed a few times. V and J are TRBV11-3 and TRBJ2-3; no definite D call. V was pared by 1 base and J by 0 bases, with 11 bases between. Germline CDR1 and CDR2: SGHNT and YENEEA. This CDR3 has 16 residues. This CDR3 reads CASSLGHGSSTDTQYF. CDR3 bases: TGTGCCAGCAGCTTAGGACACGGTTCTAGCACAGATACGCAGTATTTT.

By sample fraction, this clone is medium-sized. The chain recombines TRBV25-1 with TRBJ1-4; 7 nucleotides match TRBD1. The length of the CDR3 is 15 residues. Germline CDR1 and CDR2: MGHDK and SYGVNS. Trimming at V came to 7 bases and at J to 7 bases, leaving 12 bases not matched to a gene. CDR3 nucleotides: TGTGCCAGCACCGTGGAGGGGGCAGACGGTGAAAAACTGTTTTTT. It encodes CASTVEGADGEKLFF.